The 21 T cell receptor beta chains listed next were all sequenced from one sample in a study of cytomegalovirus exposure and HLA in healthy donors. Use of 60 Vbeta and 13 Jbeta primers characterized the PCR. The table came from immunoSEQ multiplex PCR; TCRdb's copy has only in-frame clones and leaves some out. The sample has 65,000 or so clones, roughly 80% seen once. The sample taken for sequencing was PBMCs. The receptors stem from a woman aged 40 to 50 in good health and CMV-seropositive.

The chain employs TRBV7-9 and TRBJ2-5; 9 bases fit TRBD1. The DNA end is more similar to TRBJ2-7, so the J call may be wrong. The CDR3 loop spans 14 amino acids. Germline assignment: CDR1 SEHNR and CDR2 FQNEAQ (reference sequence). The DNA of the CDR3 is TGTGCCAGCAGCTGGGACAGGGTCGGTTACGAGCAGTACTTC. Its protein product is CASSWDRVGYEQYF.

CDR3 in amino acids: CASSLSRFHTDTQYF. DNA for the CDR3: TGTGCCAGCAGTTTAAGCAGGTTCCACACAGATACGCAGTATTTT. The gene calls are TRBV27 and TRBJ2-3; D remains unclear. This CDR3 has 15 residues. Germline assignment: CDR1 MNHEY and CDR2 SMNVEV (reference sequence). The V end was cut by 2 bases, the J end by 2 bases, with 11 bases between.

This chain uses TRBV7-2 with TRBJ2-1, with 11 bases aligning to TRBD2. Germline lookup yields CDR1 SGHTA and CDR2 FQGNSA. Trimming removed 5 bases from V and 4 bases from J; junction bases left unmatched: 1. The CDR3 consists of 14 residues. For the CDR3, the DNA is TGTGCCAGCAGCCCTAGCGGGGGGTACAATGAGCAGTTCTTC. Its protein product is CASSPSGGYNEQFF.

The chain joins TRBV27 to TRBJ1-2; TRBD1 matches 9 bases. V trimming: 4 bases; J trimming: 7 bases; junction bases outside the gene matches: 7. The V gene's germline CDR1 is MNHEY and CDR2 SMNVEV (reference sequence). The CDR3 runs 14 residues. Here the CDR3 reads CASSWGRGQGGYTF. CDR3 nucleotide sequence: TGTGCCAGCAGTTGGGGGAGGGGACAGGGTGGCTACACCTTC.

The V gene is TRBV2, the J gene TRBJ1-2; no definite D call. There are 11 residues in the CDR3. Germline CDR1 SNHLY, CDR2 FYNNEI. V was trimmed by 7 bases and J by 2 bases, leaving 5 bases between them. CDR3 coding DNA: TGTGCCAGCAATCAGAACTATGGCTACACCTTC. This codes for CASNQNYGYTF.

The genes are TRBV19 and TRBJ1-2, with D maybe TRBD1 (6 bases). Germline CDR1 LNHDA, CDR2 SQIVND (reference sequence). The CDR3 spans 14 residues. The V and J ends lost 5 bases and 6 bases respectively, with 16 bases between them. The CDR3 nucleotides read TGTGCCAGTAGTTCCCAGGGGAAGAAGAATGGCTACACCTTC. This gives the protein CASSSQGKKNGYTF.

This chain connects TRBV5-1 to TRBJ1-6, with TRBD1 matching over 10 bases. J was trimmed by 9 bases and V by 3 bases; bases with no gene match: 3. This CDR3 is 14 amino acids long. Germline V CDR1 and CDR2: SGHRS, YFSETQ. The CDR3 spells CASSSGQGISPLHF. The CDR3 DNA reads TGCGCCAGCAGCTCGGGACAGGGGATTTCACCCCTCCACTTT.

The chain recombines TRBV19 with TRBJ2-5; TRBD2 matches 8 bases. Germline assignment: CDR1 LNHDA and CDR2 SQIVND (reference sequence). V trimming: 7 bases; J trimming: 4 bases; junction bases outside the gene matches: 14. The CDR3 loop spans 16 amino acids. The CDR3 nucleotides read TGTGCCAGTACCCCCGGGGGGGGGAAAAAGGGAGAGACCCAGTACTTC. It specifies CASTPGGGKKGETQYF.

This chain connects TRBV6-5 to TRBJ1-2, with 9 bases matching TRBD1. The CDR3 contains 16 residues. V shed 0 bases, J shed 2 bases, and the junction held 4 bases outside the gene matches. CDR1 and CDR2 (germline): MNHEY, SVGAGI. The DNA of the CDR3 is TGTGCCAGCAGTTACTCCTCCGGACAGGGGAACTATGGCTACACCTTC. It specifies CASSYSSGQGNYGYTF.

This clone was detected a few times. The chain recombines TRBV19 with TRBJ2-7; possible D gene TRBD1, 6 bases. V lost 5 bases, J lost 4 bases, and 9 bases lay in between. The germline gives CDR1 LNHDA, CDR2 SQIVND (reference sequence). CDR3 size: 12 residues. The CDR3 here is CASSGGPYEQYF. DNA for the CDR3: TGTGCCAGTAGTGGGGGCCCTTACGAGCAGTACTTC. Full variable domain (rest looked up from reference TRBV19 and TRBJ2-7): DGGITQSPKYLFRKEGQNVTLSCEQNLNHDAMYWYRQDPGQGLRLIYYSQIVNDFQKGDIAEGYSVSREKKESFPLTVTSAQKNPTAFYLCASSGGPYEQYFGPGTRLTVT.

J is TRBJ2-7 and V is TRBV6-6; D is unresolved. V was shortened by 4 bases and J by 3 bases, with 4 bases between the two germline ends. This CDR3 comprises 11 residues. Looked up from germline, CDR1 is MNHNY and CDR2 is SVGAGI (reference sequence). CDR3 nucleotide sequence: TGTGCCAGCAGTTCCTACTACGAGCAGTACTTC. Its translation: CASSSYYEQYF.

V usage is TRBV11-2 and J usage is TRBJ2-1; D is perhaps TRBD1 (6 bases). The germline V gene has CDR1 SGHAT and CDR2 FQNNGV. There are 15 residues in the CDR3. The V end was cut by 5 bases, the J end by 3 bases, with 14 bases between. The CDR3 DNA follows: TGTGCCAGCAGCACCGGACAGTTCCTCTACAATGAGCAGTTCTTC. It specifies CASSTGQFLYNEQFF.

CDR3: CASSPQDYGYTF. As DNA, the CDR3 is TGCGCCAGCAGTCCCCAGGACTATGGCTACACCTTC. The chain recombines TRBV10-2 with TRBJ1-2; no clear D gene. The V and J ends lost 5 bases and 3 bases respectively, with 7 bases between them. The germline V gene encodes CDR1 WSHSY and CDR2 SAAADI. The CDR3 runs 12 residues.

This clone is a singleton in its sample. The chain recombines TRBV6-5 with TRBJ2-7, with a possible D match to TRBD1 (6 bases). Germline assignment: CDR1 MNHEY and CDR2 SVGAGI. V was clipped by 2 bases and J by 5 bases, with 16 bases between them. The CDR3 runs 15 residues. The DNA for the CDR3 is TGTGCCAGCAGTTACGGCCCAGGGGCAAGTCACGAGCAGTACTTC. It codes for CASSYGPGASHEQYF.

This chain uses TRBV7-9 with TRBJ1-1; D perhaps matches TRBD1 (6 bases). V was cut by 4 bases and J by 6 bases, with 15 bases left in between. CDR1 is SEHNR, CDR2 FQNEAQ, per germline (reference sequence). The CDR3 spans 14 residues. The CDR3 spells CASSSQGIGAEAFF. The CDR3 DNA reads as TGTGCCAGCAGCTCACAGGGAATCGGCGCTGAAGCTTTCTTT.

The rearrangement joins TRBV19 to TRBJ2-2; D is undetermined. Deletions cut 0 bases from V and 3 bases from J, with 5 bases between. Germline V gives CDR1 LNHDA, CDR2 SQIVND (reference sequence). This CDR3 spans 14 amino acids. The CDR3 DNA sequence: TGTGCCAGTAGTATAGATCGGTACACCGGGGAGCTGTTTTTT. Residues: CASSIDRYTGELFF.

The chain employs TRBV11-2 and TRBJ1-5, with D possibly TRBD1 on 6 matching bases. From germline, CDR1 is SGHAT and CDR2 FQNNGV. V lost 3 bases, J lost 0 bases, and 15 bases lay in between. CDR3 size: 17 residues. The CDR3 DNA reads TGTGCCAGCAGCTTGAGACAGGCAACCGATAGCAATCAGCCCCAGCATTTT. As protein: CASSLRQATDSNQPQHF.

V usage is TRBV19 and J usage is TRBJ2-2, with 7 bases fitting TRBD2. There are 14 residues in the CDR3. The germline V gene encodes CDR1 LNHDA and CDR2 SQIVND (reference sequence). Trimming removed 5 bases from V and 4 bases from J; junction bases left unmatched: 4. The DNA of the CDR3 is TGTGCCAGTAGTGGGACTACTTTCACCGGGGAGCTGTTTTTT. Translation: CASSGTTFTGELFF.

This clone was recorded only once. V and J are TRBV4-3 and TRBJ1-4; 9 bases map to TRBD1. The germline V gene encodes CDR1 LGHNA and CDR2 YSLEER. This CDR3 has 16 amino acids. J gave up 5 bases and V 1 base, and 5 bases lay outside the gene matches. Here the CDR3 reads CASSQGPGTGNEKLFF. In DNA, the CDR3 is TGCGCCAGCAGCCAAGGACCCGGGACAGGGAATGAAAAACTGTTTTTT.

The J gene is TRBJ1-5, the V gene TRBV27; TRBD1 matches at 7 bases. V lost 1 base and J lost 9; bases outside the gene matches: 9. Germline CDR1 reads MNHEY; CDR2 reads SMNVEV (reference sequence). This CDR3 is built from 15 residues. CDR3 protein: CASSLFRTGFPPQHF. The CDR3 region has the DNA TGTGCCAGCAGTTTATTTAGGACAGGTTTTCCGCCCCAGCATTTT.

The V and J genes are TRBV11-2 and TRBJ1-1; D unclear. The CDR3 has 13 amino acids. Germline V CDR1 and CDR2: SGHAT, FQNNGV. Trimming removed 5 bases at V and 0 bases at J, with 7 bases between. CDR3: CASSTSVNTEAFF. The CDR3 coding sequence is TGTGCCAGCAGCACGTCGGTGAACACTGAAGCTTTCTTT.